Presented here are 16 T cell receptor beta chains from one specimen sequenced in a study of control samples from healthy donors and cancer patients. The protocol was immunoSEQ multiplex PCR, while the TCRdb copy is restricted to in-frame clones and leaves out a portion. In the table there are 90,000 to 120,000 clones, approximately 80% of which are singletons. Sequenced material: blood. These receptors all come from a man younger than 35 in good health.

A note on this clone: The sample contains more than one DNA sequence encoding this CDR3. The J gene is TRBJ1-5, the V gene TRBV27; D gene uncertain. Germline loops: CDR1 MNHEY, CDR2 SMNVEV (reference sequence). The CDR3 extends over 14 amino acids. Trimming shortened V by 3 bases and J by 0 bases, and 6 bases separated the two germline ends. The CDR3 sequence is CASSLYSSNQPQHF. The CDR3 bases are TGTGCCAGCAGTTTGTACAGTAGCAATCAGCCCCAGCATTTT.

On this clone: Within the sample, other DNA sequences also encode this same CDR3. J is TRBJ1-1 and V is TRBV15; D remains unclear. This CDR3 spans 13 amino acids. V lost 0 bases and J lost 2, with 4 bases in between. The germline gives CDR1 LNHNV, CDR2 YYDKDF (reference sequence). As DNA, the CDR3 is TGTGCCACCAGCAGAGATCTCAACACTGAAGCTTTCTTT. Translated, it gives CATSRDLNTEAFF. Together with reference TRBV15 and TRBJ1-1, the CDR3 gives the full variable domain: DAMVIQNPRYQVTQFGKPVTLSCSQTLNHNVMYWYQQKSSQAPKLLFHYYDKDFNNEADTPDNFQSRRPNTSFCFLDIRSPGLGDTAMYLCATSRDLNTEAFFGQGTRLTVV.

The chain recombines TRBV6-5 with TRBJ1-6; 7 bases fit TRBD1. The CDR3 has 13 residues. V shed 4 bases and J 9 bases; nucleotides not matched to a gene: 3. Germline V lookup: CDR1 MNHEY, CDR2 SVGAGI. The CDR3 protein is CASSLQGSSPLHF. The CDR3 DNA reads as TGTGCCAGCAGTTTACAGGGGAGTTCACCCCTCCACTTT.

The V call is TRBV12-5, the J call TRBJ2-7; maybe TRBD1 (6 bases). Germline CDR1 LGHNT, CDR2 FRNRAP. V lost 4 bases, J lost 3 bases, and 10 bases lay in between. The CDR3 length is 13 residues. This CDR3 is CASGSQGFYEQYV. DNA for the CDR3: TGTGCTAGTGGTTCTCAGGGGTTCTACGAGCAGTACGTC.

The gene calls are TRBV9 and TRBJ1-2, with D uncertain. The germline V and J ends were trimmed by 0 bases and 9 bases, with 12 bases remaining between them. The length of the CDR3 is 13 residues. Germline CDR1 SGDLS, CDR2 YYNGEE. CDR3 loop: CASSVAPGVSYTF. In DNA form, the CDR3 reads TGTGCCAGCAGCGTAGCTCCAGGAGTAAGCTACACCTTC.

The genes are TRBV9 and TRBJ2-3; the D is unclear. This CDR3 region has 14 residues. The germline gives CDR1 SGDLS, CDR2 YYNGEE. The germline V and J ends were trimmed by 4 bases and 4 bases, with 13 bases remaining between them. The CDR3 reads CASSPGPIADTQYF. DNA of the CDR3: TGTGCCAGCAGCCCCGGGCCGATTGCAGATACGCAGTATTTT. The full variable domain, with the rest looked up from reference TRBV9 and TRBJ2-3, is DSGVTQTPKHLITATGQRVTLRCSPRSGDLSVYWYQQSLDQGLQFLIQYYNGEERAKGNILERFSAQQFPDLHSELNLSSLELGDSALYFCASSPGPIADTQYFGPGTRLTVL.

The CDR3 coding sequence is TGTGCCATCAGTGAGAACGGGGAAAACTACGAGCAGTACTTC. As protein: CAISENGENYEQYF. This chain connects TRBV10-3 to TRBJ2-7; TRBD2 might be the D (5 bases). This CDR3 region has 14 residues. V lost 2 bases and J lost 3, with 11 bases in between. The V gene's germline CDR1 is ENHRY and CDR2 SYGVKD.

This clone was observed once. The chain carries TRBV19 and TRBJ2-1; D is perhaps TRBD1 or TRBD2 (5 bases each). In germline, CDR1 is LNHDA, CDR2 SQIVND (reference sequence). V lost 8 bases to trimming and J lost 7 bases, with 15 bases between them. This CDR3 is 13 amino acids long. The CDR3 reads CASAGARRNEQFF. The CDR3 DNA follows: TGTGCCAGTGCCGGGGCCCGAAGGAATGAGCAGTTCTTC.

The CDR3 coding sequence is TGTGCCAGCAGCTTGCCTAGCGGGGGGTTCAGCTCCTACAATGAGCAGTTCTTC. Protein product: CASSLPSGGFSSYNEQFF. The chain has TRBV5-5 and TRBJ2-1; 11 bases agree with TRBD2. The CDR3 loop spans 18 amino acids. Germline V gives CDR1 SGHKS, CDR2 YYEKEE (reference sequence). Unmatched junction bases numbered 6, after V lost 1 base and J lost 0 bases.

The chain combines TRBV27 with TRBJ1-5; perhaps TRBD1 as D (5 bases). V dropped 5 bases and J dropped 5 bases, with 19 bases sitting between them. The germline CDR1 and CDR2 sequences are MNHEY and SMNVEV (reference sequence). The CDR3 runs to 16 residues. The CDR3 here is CASSPVKGASYQPQHF. CDR3 nucleotides: TGTGCCAGCAGTCCCGTAAAAGGGGCTTCCTATCAGCCCCAGCATTTT.

The chain recombines TRBV6-5 with TRBJ1-4, with 8 bases that match TRBD1. Germline-derived CDR1 and CDR2 are MNHEY and SVGAGI. The junction had 11 bases not matched to a gene; V was cut back by 7 bases and J by 7 bases. The CDR3 loop spans 15 amino acids. The CDR3 coding sequence is TGTGCCAGCACTTCCGACAGGGGACGATTTGAAAAACTGTTTTTT. Translation: CASTSDRGRFEKLFF.

This clone was detected once. The genes are TRBV2 and TRBJ1-4, with D possibly matching TRBD1 (5 bases). Germline V CDR1 and CDR2: SNHLY, FYNNEI. The V and J ends lost 4 bases and 6 bases respectively, with 18 bases between them. The CDR3 consists of 16 residues. The CDR3 coding sequence is TGTGCCAGCAGTGCCTTCGTTAGAAGGGGCCATGAAAAACTGTTTTTT. Its protein is CASSAFVRRGHEKLFF.

This rearrangement joins TRBV27 to TRBJ1-2; a weak D match, TRBD1 (5 bases). CDR1 and CDR2 from the germline V gene are MNHEY and SMNVEV (reference sequence). This CDR3 is built from 15 residues. Deletions cut 3 bases from V and 3 bases from J, with 14 bases between. DNA of the CDR3: TGTGCCAGCAGTTTCCAAGGGCGGGGGGACTATGGCTACACCTTC. Its translation is CASSFQGRGDYGYTF.

The chain employs TRBV4-1 and TRBJ2-3; 7 bases line up with TRBD1. Germline V gene lookup returns CDR1 MGHRA and CDR2 YSYEKL. This CDR3 is built from 17 residues. V was pared by 0 bases and J by 2 bases, with 8 bases of the junction left unmatched. The CDR3 region has the DNA TGCGCCAGCAGCCAAGAGGGCAGGGGGAGTCCCACAGATACGCAGTATTTT. This translates into CASSQEGRGSPTDTQYF.

CDR3 residues: CASSIGGRGASYNEQFF. In DNA form, the CDR3 reads TGTGCCAGTAGTATAGGAGGACGGGGTGCCTCCTACAATGAGCAGTTCTTC. This chain uses TRBV19 with TRBJ2-1; D may be TRBD2 (5 bases). V lost 1 base and J lost 0, with 13 bases in between. Germline CDR1 and CDR2: LNHDA and SQIVND (reference sequence). The CDR3 has 17 amino acids.

The genes are TRBV7-2 and TRBJ1-2, with 8 bases that match TRBD1. After removal of 5 bases from V and 3 bases from J, the junction contained 11 bases not matched to a gene. CDR3 length: 16 residues. Germline V gene sequence: CDR1 SGHTA, CDR2 FQGNSA. This chain's CDR3 is CASSAPGQEIYYGYTF. The CDR3 region has the DNA TGTGCCAGCAGCGCTCCGGGACAGGAGATTTACTATGGCTACACCTTC.